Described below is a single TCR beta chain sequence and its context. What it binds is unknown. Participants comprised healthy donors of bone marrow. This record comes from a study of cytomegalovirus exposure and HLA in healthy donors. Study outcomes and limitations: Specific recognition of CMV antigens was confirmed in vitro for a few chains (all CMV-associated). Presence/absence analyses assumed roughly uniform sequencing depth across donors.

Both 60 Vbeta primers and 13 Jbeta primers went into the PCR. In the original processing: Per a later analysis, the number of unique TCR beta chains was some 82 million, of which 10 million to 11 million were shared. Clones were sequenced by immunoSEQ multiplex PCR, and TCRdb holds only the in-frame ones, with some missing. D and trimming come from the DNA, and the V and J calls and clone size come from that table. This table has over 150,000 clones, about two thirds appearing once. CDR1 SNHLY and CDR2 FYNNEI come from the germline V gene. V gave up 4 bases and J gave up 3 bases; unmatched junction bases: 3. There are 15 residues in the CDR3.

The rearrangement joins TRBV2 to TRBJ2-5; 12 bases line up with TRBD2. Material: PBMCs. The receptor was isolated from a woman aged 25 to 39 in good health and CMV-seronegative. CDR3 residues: CASSGPSGGEETQYF. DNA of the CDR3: TGTGCCAGCAGTGGCCCTAGCGGGGGGGAAGAGACCCAGTACTTC.